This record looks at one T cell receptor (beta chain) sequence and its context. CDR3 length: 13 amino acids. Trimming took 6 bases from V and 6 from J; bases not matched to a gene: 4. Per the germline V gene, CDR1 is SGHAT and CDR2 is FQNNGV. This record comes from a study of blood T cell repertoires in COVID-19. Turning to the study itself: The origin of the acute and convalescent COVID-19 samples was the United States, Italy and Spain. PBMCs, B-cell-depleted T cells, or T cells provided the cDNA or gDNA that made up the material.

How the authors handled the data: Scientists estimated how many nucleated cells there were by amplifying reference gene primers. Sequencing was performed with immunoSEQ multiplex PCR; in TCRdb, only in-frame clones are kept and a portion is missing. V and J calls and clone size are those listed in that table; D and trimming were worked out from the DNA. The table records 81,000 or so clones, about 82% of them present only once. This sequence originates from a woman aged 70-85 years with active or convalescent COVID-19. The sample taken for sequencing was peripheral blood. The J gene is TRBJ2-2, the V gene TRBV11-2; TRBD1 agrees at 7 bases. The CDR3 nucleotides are TGTGCCAGCAGTCGAGGGGGCCCCGGGGAGCTGTTTTTT. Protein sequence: CASSRGGPGELFF.